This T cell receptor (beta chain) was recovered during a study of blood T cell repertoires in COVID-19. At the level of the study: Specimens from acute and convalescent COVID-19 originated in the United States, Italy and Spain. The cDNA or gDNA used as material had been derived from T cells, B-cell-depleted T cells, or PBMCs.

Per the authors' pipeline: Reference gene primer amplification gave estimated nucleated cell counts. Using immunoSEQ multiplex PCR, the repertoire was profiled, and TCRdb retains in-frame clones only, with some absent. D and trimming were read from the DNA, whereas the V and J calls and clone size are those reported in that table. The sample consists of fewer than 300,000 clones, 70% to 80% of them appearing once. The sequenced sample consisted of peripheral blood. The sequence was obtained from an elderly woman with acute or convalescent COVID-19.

The chain's CDR3 is CASSQGGGVLFF. The CDR3 bases are TGTGCCAGCAGCCAAGGGGGGGGAGTACTGTTTTTT. The chain links TRBV3-1 (or the pseudogene TRBV3-2) to TRBJ1-4; D is possibly TRBD1 (5 bases). Per germline, CDR1 LGHDT and CDR2 YNNKEL (reference sequence). Trimming took off 1 base at V and 13 bases at J, with 10 bases between the two ends. The CDR3 loop spans 12 amino acids.